A selection of T cell receptor beta chains follows, all from one sample in a study of cytomegalovirus exposure and HLA in healthy donors. TCRdb's copy holds only in-frame clones and misses some; the assay was immunoSEQ multiplex PCR. The repertoire consists of some 120,000 clones, with around 62% occurring once and the leading ten covering 9.5%. Sequenced material: PBMCs. The receptors were sampled from a woman aged 40-49 years in good health and CMV-seropositive. The CDR3 runs from the conserved cysteine through the conserved F or W. The D gene is left open where the match is weak. Clone size is stated in some rows and not others, as once, few, many or a class when expanded.

d_call: .
clone_size: .
v_call: TRBV7-9
j_call: TRBJ2-7
cdr3_aa: CASSLGTASYEQYF
cdr3_nt: TGTGCCAGCAGCTTAGGGACAGCGTCCTACGAGCAGTACTTC

d_call: .
clone_size: .
v_call: TRBV30
j_call: TRBJ2-7
cdr3_aa: CAWTKRDRPREQYF
cdr3_nt: TGTGCCTGGACCAAAAGAGACAGGCCGCGTGAGCAGTACTTC

d_call: .
clone_size: once
v_call: TRBV5-8
j_call: TRBJ2-3
cdr3_aa: CASGAGQNTQYF
cdr3_nt: TGTGCCAGCGGCGCAGGGCAGAATACGCAGTATTTT

d_call: .
clone_size: .
v_call: TRBV20-1
j_call: TRBJ2-1
cdr3_aa: CSAHSNEQFF
cdr3_nt: TGCAGTGCCCACTCAAATGAGCAGTTCTTC

d_call: TRBD1
clone_size: once
v_call: TRBV23-1
j_call: TRBJ1-3
cdr3_aa: CASSQSTGGSGNTIYF
cdr3_nt: TGCGCCAGCAGTCAATCGACAGGGGGCTCTGGAAACACCATATATTTT

d_call: .
clone_size: .
v_call: TRBV27
j_call: TRBJ1-2
cdr3_aa: CASRTLAIVDNYGYTF
cdr3_nt: TGTGCCAGCCGGACACTCGCAATAGTAGATAACTATGGCTACACCTTC

d_call: .
clone_size: .
v_call: TRBV5-1
j_call: TRBJ2-5
cdr3_aa: CASMRGSRLETQYF
cdr3_nt: TGCGCCAGCATGCGGGGAAGCAGGTTGGAGACCCAGTACTTC

d_call: .
clone_size: few
v_call: TRBV7-3
j_call: TRBJ1-1
cdr3_aa: CASSLRVGGNTEAFF
cdr3_nt: TGTGCCAGCAGCTTGAGGGTCGGGGGGAACACTGAAGCTTTCTTT

d_call: .
clone_size: .
v_call: TRBV14
j_call: TRBJ1-5
cdr3_aa: CASSQDLNQPQHF
cdr3_nt: TGTGCCAGCAGCCAAGATTTAAATCAGCCCCAGCATTTT

d_call: .
clone_size: .
v_call: TRBV5-4
j_call: TRBJ2-5
cdr3_aa: CATRVDQETQYF
cdr3_nt: TGTGCTACCAGGGTGGACCAAGAGACCCAGTACTTC

d_call: TRBD1
clone_size: .
v_call: TRBV2
j_call: TRBJ1-4
cdr3_aa: CASSRQGADEKLFF
cdr3_nt: TGTGCCAGCAGCCGACAGGGGGCCGATGAAAAACTGTTTTTT

d_call: .
clone_size: few
v_call: TRBV5-1
j_call: TRBJ1-2
cdr3_aa: CASSPDVYAGLIYGYTF
cdr3_nt: TGCGCCAGCAGCCCCGATGTTTACGCAGGGCTTATCTATGGCTACACCTTC

d_call: TRBD2
clone_size: .
v_call: TRBV7-2
j_call: TRBJ2-3
cdr3_aa: CASSLASSGATTDTQYF
cdr3_nt: TGTGCCAGCAGCTTAGCGTCTAGCGGAGCTACCACAGATACGCAGTATTTT

d_call: .
clone_size: once
v_call: TRBV27
j_call: TRBJ1-5
cdr3_aa: CASSYQGSNQPQHF
cdr3_nt: TGTGCCAGCAGTTATCAGGGGAGCAACCAGCCCCAGCATTTT

d_call: TRBD2
clone_size: .
v_call: TRBV7-2
j_call: TRBJ2-7
cdr3_aa: CASSSGLAGVEQYF
cdr3_nt: TGTGCCAGCAGCTCCGGACTAGCGGGAGTCGAGCAGTACTTC

d_call: .
clone_size: .
v_call: TRBV6-5
j_call: TRBJ2-2
cdr3_aa: CASSRENTGELFF
cdr3_nt: TGTGCCAGCAGCAGGGAGAACACCGGGGAGCTGTTTTTT

d_call: TRBD2
clone_size: once
v_call: TRBV5-4
j_call: TRBJ2-6
cdr3_aa: CASSLGGLAGEGSGANVLTF
cdr3_nt: TGTGCCAGCAGCTTGGGGGGTCTAGCGGGTGAAGGCTCTGGGGCCAACGTCCTGACTTTC

d_call: .
clone_size: .
v_call: TRBV5-5
j_call: TRBJ2-5
cdr3_aa: CASSPGQYQETQYF
cdr3_nt: TGTGCCAGCAGCCCCGGACAGTACCAAGAGACCCAGTACTTC

d_call: .
clone_size: .
v_call: TRBV14
j_call: TRBJ2-2
cdr3_aa: CASSQDAPRGPGELFF
cdr3_nt: TGTGCCAGCAGCCAAGATGCGCCCCGGGGTCCCGGGGAGCTGTTTTTT

d_call: .
clone_size: once
v_call: TRBV7-9
j_call: TRBJ2-7
cdr3_aa: CASSPGHYEQYF
cdr3_nt: TGTGCCAGCAGCCCAGGACACTACGAGCAGTACTTC

d_call: .
clone_size: .
v_call: TRBV9
j_call: TRBJ1-4
cdr3_aa: CASSGGGSNEKLFF
cdr3_nt: TGTGCCAGCAGCGGGGGGGGGAGTAATGAAAAACTGTTTTTT

d_call: .
clone_size: .
v_call: TRBV11-2
j_call: TRBJ2-1
cdr3_aa: CASSFIYRSSYNEQFF
cdr3_nt: TGTGCCAGCAGTTTCATCTACAGAAGCTCCTACAATGAGCAGTTCTTC

d_call: .
clone_size: once
v_call: TRBV7-9
j_call: TRBJ2-1
cdr3_aa: CASSTDPEDEQFF
cdr3_nt: TGTGCCAGCAGTACCGACCCAGAGGATGAGCAGTTCTTC

d_call: .
clone_size: few
v_call: TRBV7-6
j_call: TRBJ1-1
cdr3_aa: CASSLGRHNTEAFF
cdr3_nt: TGTGCCAGCAGCTTAGGCAGACACAACACTGAAGCTTTCTTT

d_call: .
clone_size: .
v_call: TRBV6-5
j_call: TRBJ2-7
cdr3_aa: CASSYNGVEQYF
cdr3_nt: TGTGCCAGCAGTTATAACGGGGTCGAGCAGTACTTC

d_call: .
clone_size: .
v_call: TRBV5-8
j_call: TRBJ2-2
cdr3_aa: CAWGEQAGELFF
cdr3_nt: TGTGCCTGGGGGGAGCAGGCCGGGGAGCTGTTTTTT

d_call: .
clone_size: .
v_call: TRBV12-5
j_call: TRBJ2-1
cdr3_aa: CASGLDQGPVEDEQFF
cdr3_nt: TGTGCTAGTGGTTTGGATCAGGGGCCCGTTGAGGATGAGCAGTTCTTC

d_call: .
clone_size: .
v_call: TRBV5-1
j_call: TRBJ2-2
cdr3_aa: CASSPPSGELFF
cdr3_nt: TGCGCCAGCAGCCCCCCGTCCGGGGAGCTGTTTTTT

d_call: TRBD1
clone_size: .
v_call: TRBV18
j_call: TRBJ1-4
cdr3_aa: CASSPGTAEKLFF
cdr3_nt: TGTGCCAGCTCACCAGGGACAGCAGAAAAACTGTTTTTT

d_call: TRBD2
clone_size: .
v_call: TRBV4-3
j_call: TRBJ2-1
cdr3_aa: CASSQDVAGEDNEQFF
cdr3_nt: TGCGCCAGCAGCCAAGATGTTGCGGGAGAAGACAATGAGCAGTTCTTC

d_call: .
clone_size: .
v_call: TRBV9
j_call: TRBJ2-2
cdr3_aa: CASSEGGNTGELFF
cdr3_nt: TGTGCCAGCTCGGAGGGAGGCAACACCGGGGAGCTGTTTTTT

d_call: TRBD2
clone_size: .
v_call: TRBV25-1
j_call: TRBJ2-7
cdr3_aa: CASSDPAGLAPYEQYF
cdr3_nt: TGTGCCAGCAGTGACCCCGCCGGACTAGCGCCCTACGAGCAGTACTTC

d_call: .
clone_size: .
v_call: TRBV25-1
j_call: TRBJ1-2
cdr3_aa: CASSEPSAGQAYGYTF
cdr3_nt: TGTGCCAGCAGTGAACCTTCGGCAGGGCAGGCCTATGGCTACACCTTC

d_call: .
clone_size: .
v_call: TRBV9
j_call: TRBJ2-7
cdr3_aa: CASSVDRGGREQYF
cdr3_nt: TGTGCCAGCAGCGTAGACCGAGGGGGTCGGGAGCAGTACTTC

d_call: TRBD1
clone_size: .
v_call: TRBV19
j_call: TRBJ2-5
cdr3_aa: CASSYSDRAQETQYF
cdr3_nt: TGTGCCAGTAGTTATTCCGACAGGGCCCAAGAGACCCAGTACTTC

d_call: TRBD2
clone_size: .
v_call: TRBV7-2
j_call: TRBJ2-7
cdr3_aa: CASSFTSGRADEQYF
cdr3_nt: TGTGCCAGCAGCTTTACTAGCGGGAGGGCCGACGAGCAGTACTTC

d_call: TRBD1
clone_size: .
v_call: TRBV15
j_call: TRBJ2-1
cdr3_aa: CATSRARTGANNEQFF
cdr3_nt: TGTGCCACCAGCAGAGCAAGGACAGGGGCGAACAATGAGCAGTTCTTC

d_call: .
clone_size: .
v_call: TRBV11-2
j_call: TRBJ1-2
cdr3_aa: CASSLFGAGKEGYTF
cdr3_nt: TGTGCCAGCAGCTTATTTGGCGCGGGAAAGGAGGGCTACACCTTC

d_call: TRBD1
clone_size: few
v_call: TRBV19
j_call: TRBJ1-2
cdr3_aa: CASSIRDRGNYGYTF
cdr3_nt: TGTGCCAGTAGTATAAGGGACAGGGGGAACTATGGCTACACCTTC

d_call: .
clone_size: .
v_call: TRBV4-2
j_call: TRBJ2-1
cdr3_aa: CASSQEGPRGTGNEQFF
cdr3_nt: TGTGCCAGCAGCCAAGAGGGGCCGAGGGGGACGGGGAATGAGCAGTTCTTC

d_call: .
clone_size: .
v_call: TRBV30
j_call: TRBJ1-6
cdr3_aa: CAWRTEGRGSPLHF
cdr3_nt: TGTGCCTGGAGGACAGAGGGGCGGGGATCACCCCTCCACTTT

d_call: .
clone_size: .
v_call: TRBV4-1
j_call: TRBJ1-1
cdr3_aa: CASSQAPRGTEAFF
cdr3_nt: TGCGCCAGCAGCCAAGCGCCCAGGGGCACTGAAGCTTTCTTT

d_call: TRBD2
clone_size: .
v_call: TRBV30
j_call: TRBJ2-1
cdr3_aa: CAWVGGAGFHEQFF
cdr3_nt: TGTGCCTGGGTCGGGGGAGCGGGATTTCATGAGCAGTTCTTC

d_call: TRBD2
clone_size: few
v_call: TRBV18
j_call: TRBJ2-1
cdr3_aa: CASSPGLAGDGPNWDEQFF
cdr3_nt: TGTGCCAGCTCACCGGGACTAGCGGGAGACGGACCGAATTGGGATGAGCAGTTCTTC

d_call: TRBD1
clone_size: .
v_call: TRBV7-9
j_call: TRBJ2-3
cdr3_aa: CASSYDRGGSDTQYF
cdr3_nt: TGTGCCAGCAGCTACGACAGGGGCGGGTCAGATACGCAGTATTTT

d_call: TRBD2
clone_size: .
v_call: TRBV5-4
j_call: TRBJ2-3
cdr3_aa: CASSLVLAGPRDTQYF
cdr3_nt: TGTGCCAGCAGCTTGGTCTTAGCGGGACCTCGCGATACGCAGTATTTT

d_call: .
clone_size: .
v_call: TRBV4-3
j_call: TRBJ2-5
cdr3_aa: CASSQDPAGGGHETQYF
cdr3_nt: TGCGCCAGCAGCCAAGATCCCGCGGGCGGAGGTCACGAGACCCAGTACTTC

d_call: TRBD2
clone_size: .
v_call: TRBV7-6
j_call: TRBJ2-1
cdr3_aa: CASSLVQREGRGEQFF
cdr3_nt: TGTGCCAGCAGCTTAGTTCAGCGGGAGGGCCGGGGTGAGCAGTTCTTC

d_call: .
clone_size: .
v_call: TRBV19
j_call: TRBJ2-1
cdr3_aa: CASSIMGSLANNEQFF
cdr3_nt: TGTGCCAGTAGTATTATGGGCAGCTTGGCAAACAATGAGCAGTTCTTC

d_call: .
clone_size: .
v_call: TRBV27
j_call: TRBJ2-1
cdr3_aa: CASSRRGMNNEQFF
cdr3_nt: TGTGCCAGCAGCCGCCGCGGGATGAACAATGAGCAGTTCTTC

d_call: .
clone_size: .
v_call: TRBV5-5
j_call: TRBJ2-1
cdr3_aa: CASITNPVYNEQFF
cdr3_nt: TGTGCCAGCATCACTAATCCCGTCTACAATGAGCAGTTCTTC

d_call: TRBD1
clone_size: .
v_call: TRBV5-1
j_call: TRBJ2-4
cdr3_aa: CASSWTGGGKNIQYF
cdr3_nt: TGCGCCAGCAGCTGGACAGGGGGCGGGAAAAACATTCAGTACTTC

d_call: TRBD1
clone_size: .
v_call: TRBV2
j_call: TRBJ1-4
cdr3_aa: CASRSLTGANEKLFF
cdr3_nt: TGTGCCAGCAGGTCTTTAACAGGGGCTAATGAAAAACTGTTTTTT

d_call: .
clone_size: many
v_call: TRBV30
j_call: TRBJ1-4
cdr3_aa: CAWSRVGEKLFF
cdr3_nt: TGTGCCTGGAGTCGAGTCGGGGAAAAACTGTTTTTT

d_call: TRBD2
clone_size: few
v_call: TRBV7-8
j_call: TRBJ2-7
cdr3_aa: CASSNLAGVIYEQYF
cdr3_nt: TGTGCCAGCAGCAACTTAGCGGGAGTAATATACGAGCAGTACTTC

d_call: TRBD1
clone_size: .
v_call: TRBV2
j_call: TRBJ1-1
cdr3_aa: CASSLTGGQNTEAFF
cdr3_nt: TGTGCCAGCAGCCTGACAGGGGGCCAGAACACTGAAGCTTTCTTT

d_call: .
clone_size: .
v_call: TRBV4-3
j_call: TRBJ2-7
cdr3_aa: CASSQDNRDKGPRGGEQYF
cdr3_nt: TGCGCCAGCAGCCAAGATAACCGGGACAAGGGCCCTCGGGGTGGCGAGCAGTACTTC